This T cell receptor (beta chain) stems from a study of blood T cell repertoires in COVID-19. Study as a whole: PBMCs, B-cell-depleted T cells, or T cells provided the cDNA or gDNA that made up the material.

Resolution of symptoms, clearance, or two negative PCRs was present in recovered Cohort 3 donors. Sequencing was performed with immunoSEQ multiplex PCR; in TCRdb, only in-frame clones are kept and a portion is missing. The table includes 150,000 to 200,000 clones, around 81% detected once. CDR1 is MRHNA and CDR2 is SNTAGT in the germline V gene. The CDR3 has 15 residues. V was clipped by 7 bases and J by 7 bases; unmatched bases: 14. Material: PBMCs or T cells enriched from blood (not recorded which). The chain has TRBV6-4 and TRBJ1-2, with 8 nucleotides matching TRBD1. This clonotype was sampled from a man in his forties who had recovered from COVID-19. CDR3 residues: CASTSSTGALSGYTF. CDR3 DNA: TGTGCCAGCACTTCATCGACAGGGGCCTTAAGTGGCTACACCTTC.